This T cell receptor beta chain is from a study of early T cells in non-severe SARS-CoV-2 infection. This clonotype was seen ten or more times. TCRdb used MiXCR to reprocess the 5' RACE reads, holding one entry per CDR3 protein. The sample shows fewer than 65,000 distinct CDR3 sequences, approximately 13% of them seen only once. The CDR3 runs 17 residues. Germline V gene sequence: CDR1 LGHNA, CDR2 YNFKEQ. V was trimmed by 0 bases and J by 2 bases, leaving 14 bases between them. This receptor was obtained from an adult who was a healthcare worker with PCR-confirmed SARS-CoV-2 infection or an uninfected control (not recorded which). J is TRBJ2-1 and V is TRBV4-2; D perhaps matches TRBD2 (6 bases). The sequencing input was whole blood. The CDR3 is CASSQEPTGEPYNEQFF. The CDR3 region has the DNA TGTGCCAGCAGCCAAGAGCCAACGGGGGAACCCTACAATGAGCAGTTCTTC.